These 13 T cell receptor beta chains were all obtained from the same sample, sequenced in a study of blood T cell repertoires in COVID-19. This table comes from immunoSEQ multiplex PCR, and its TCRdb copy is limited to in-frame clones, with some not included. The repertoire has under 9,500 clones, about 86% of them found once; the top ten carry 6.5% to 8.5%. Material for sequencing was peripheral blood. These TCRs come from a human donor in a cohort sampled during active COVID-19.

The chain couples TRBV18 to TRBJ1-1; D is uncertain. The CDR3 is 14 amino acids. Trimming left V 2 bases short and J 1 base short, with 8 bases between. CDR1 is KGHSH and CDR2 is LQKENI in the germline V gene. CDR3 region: CASSPTVENTEAFF. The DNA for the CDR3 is TGTGCCAGCTCACCAACAGTGGAGAACACTGAAGCTTTCTTT.

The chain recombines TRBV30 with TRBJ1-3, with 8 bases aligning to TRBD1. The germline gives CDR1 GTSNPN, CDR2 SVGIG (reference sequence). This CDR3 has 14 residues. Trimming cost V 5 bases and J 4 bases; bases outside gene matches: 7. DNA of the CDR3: TGTGCCTGGGGATGGACAGGGAGCGGAAACACCATATATTTT. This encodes CAWGWTGSGNTIYF.

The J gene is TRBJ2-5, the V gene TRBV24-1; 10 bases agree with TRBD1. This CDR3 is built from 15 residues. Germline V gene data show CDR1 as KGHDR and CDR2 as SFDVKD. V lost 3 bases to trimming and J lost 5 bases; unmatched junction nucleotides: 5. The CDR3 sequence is CATSDTTGGIETQYF. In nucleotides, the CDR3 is TGTGCCACCAGTGATACGACAGGGGGCATCGAGACCCAGTACTTC.

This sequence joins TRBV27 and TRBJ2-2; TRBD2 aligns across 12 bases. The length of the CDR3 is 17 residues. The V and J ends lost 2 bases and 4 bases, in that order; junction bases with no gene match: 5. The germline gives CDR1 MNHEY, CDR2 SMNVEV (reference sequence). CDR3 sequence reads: CASSLLAGGPSTGELFF. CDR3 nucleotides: TGTGCCAGCAGTTTACTAGCGGGAGGGCCTAGCACCGGGGAGCTGTTTTTT.

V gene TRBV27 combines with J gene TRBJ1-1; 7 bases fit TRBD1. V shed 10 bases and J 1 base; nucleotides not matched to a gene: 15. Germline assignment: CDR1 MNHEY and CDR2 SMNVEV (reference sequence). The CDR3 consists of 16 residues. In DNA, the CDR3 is TGTGCCACCGGACCGTCTTGGGACAGCCCGAACACTGAAGCTTTCTTT. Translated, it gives CATGPSWDSPNTEAFF.

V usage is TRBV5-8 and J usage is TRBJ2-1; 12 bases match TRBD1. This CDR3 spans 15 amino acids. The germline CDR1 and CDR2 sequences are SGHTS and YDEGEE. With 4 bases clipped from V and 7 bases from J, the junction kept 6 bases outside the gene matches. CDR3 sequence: CASSARGQGANEQFF. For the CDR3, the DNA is TGTGCCAGCAGCGCGCGGGGACAGGGGGCTAATGAGCAGTTCTTC. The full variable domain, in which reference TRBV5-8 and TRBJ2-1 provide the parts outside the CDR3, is EAGVTQSPTHLIKTRGQQATLRCSPISGHTSVYWYQQALGLGLQFLLWYDEGEERNRGNFPPRFSGRQFPNYSSELNVNALELEDSALYLCASSARGQGANEQFFGPGTRLTVL.

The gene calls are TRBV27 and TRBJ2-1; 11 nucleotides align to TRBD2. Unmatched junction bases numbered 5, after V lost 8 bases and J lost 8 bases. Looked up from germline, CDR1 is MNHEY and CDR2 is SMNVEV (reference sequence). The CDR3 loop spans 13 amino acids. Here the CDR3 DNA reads TGTGCCAGCGGGGGACTAGCGGATTATGAGCAGTTCTTC. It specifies CASGGLADYEQFF.

CDR3 loop: CASSGLAGGPYEQYF. For the CDR3, the DNA is TGTGCCAGCAGCGGCCTAGCGGGAGGTCCCTACGAGCAGTACTTC. The chain employs TRBV9 and TRBJ2-7; the match to TRBD2 covers 11 bases. Trimming cost V 3 bases and J 2 bases; bases outside gene matches: 4. Germline CDR1 is SGDLS and CDR2 is YYNGEE. The CDR3 is 15 residues long.

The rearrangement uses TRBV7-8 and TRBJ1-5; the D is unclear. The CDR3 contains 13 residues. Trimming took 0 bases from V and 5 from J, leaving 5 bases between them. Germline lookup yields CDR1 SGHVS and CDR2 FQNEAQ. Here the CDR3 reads CASSLASYQPQHF. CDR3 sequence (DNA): TGTGCCAGCAGCTTAGCGAGCTATCAGCCCCAGCATTTT.

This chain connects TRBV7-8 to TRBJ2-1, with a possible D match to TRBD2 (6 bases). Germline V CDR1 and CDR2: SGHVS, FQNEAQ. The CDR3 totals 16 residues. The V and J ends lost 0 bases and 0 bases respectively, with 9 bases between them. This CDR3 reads CASSLAVAASYNEQFF. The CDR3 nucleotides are TGTGCCAGCAGCTTAGCGGTAGCGGCCTCCTACAATGAGCAGTTCTTC.

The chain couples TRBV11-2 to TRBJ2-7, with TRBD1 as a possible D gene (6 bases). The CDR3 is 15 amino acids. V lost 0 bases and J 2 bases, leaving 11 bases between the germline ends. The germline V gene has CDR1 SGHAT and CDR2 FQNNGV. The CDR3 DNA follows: TGTGCCAGCAGCTTAGACGACAGGACCGCCTACGAGCAGTACTTC. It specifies CASSLDDRTAYEQYF. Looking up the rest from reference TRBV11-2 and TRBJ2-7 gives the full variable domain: EAGVAQSPRYKIIEKRQSVAFWCNPISGHATLYWYQQILGQGPKLLIQFQNNGVVDDSQLPKDRFSAERLKGVDSTLKIQPAKLEDSAVYLCASSLDDRTAYEQYFGPGTRLTVT.

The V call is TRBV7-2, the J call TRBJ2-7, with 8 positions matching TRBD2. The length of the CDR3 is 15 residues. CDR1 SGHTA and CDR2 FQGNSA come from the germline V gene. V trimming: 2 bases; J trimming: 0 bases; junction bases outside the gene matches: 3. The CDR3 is CASSLRSGSSYEQYF. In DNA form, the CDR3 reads TGTGCCAGCAGCTTAAGGAGCGGGAGCTCCTACGAGCAGTACTTC.

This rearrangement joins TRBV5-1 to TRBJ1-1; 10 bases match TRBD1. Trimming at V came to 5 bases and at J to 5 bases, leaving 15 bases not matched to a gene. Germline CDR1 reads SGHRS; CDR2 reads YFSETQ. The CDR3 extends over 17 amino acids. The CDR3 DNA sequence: TGCGCCAGCAGGGCCCCCGGGACAGGGGATGTTATGACTGAAGCTTTCTTT. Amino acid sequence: CASRAPGTGDVMTEAFF.